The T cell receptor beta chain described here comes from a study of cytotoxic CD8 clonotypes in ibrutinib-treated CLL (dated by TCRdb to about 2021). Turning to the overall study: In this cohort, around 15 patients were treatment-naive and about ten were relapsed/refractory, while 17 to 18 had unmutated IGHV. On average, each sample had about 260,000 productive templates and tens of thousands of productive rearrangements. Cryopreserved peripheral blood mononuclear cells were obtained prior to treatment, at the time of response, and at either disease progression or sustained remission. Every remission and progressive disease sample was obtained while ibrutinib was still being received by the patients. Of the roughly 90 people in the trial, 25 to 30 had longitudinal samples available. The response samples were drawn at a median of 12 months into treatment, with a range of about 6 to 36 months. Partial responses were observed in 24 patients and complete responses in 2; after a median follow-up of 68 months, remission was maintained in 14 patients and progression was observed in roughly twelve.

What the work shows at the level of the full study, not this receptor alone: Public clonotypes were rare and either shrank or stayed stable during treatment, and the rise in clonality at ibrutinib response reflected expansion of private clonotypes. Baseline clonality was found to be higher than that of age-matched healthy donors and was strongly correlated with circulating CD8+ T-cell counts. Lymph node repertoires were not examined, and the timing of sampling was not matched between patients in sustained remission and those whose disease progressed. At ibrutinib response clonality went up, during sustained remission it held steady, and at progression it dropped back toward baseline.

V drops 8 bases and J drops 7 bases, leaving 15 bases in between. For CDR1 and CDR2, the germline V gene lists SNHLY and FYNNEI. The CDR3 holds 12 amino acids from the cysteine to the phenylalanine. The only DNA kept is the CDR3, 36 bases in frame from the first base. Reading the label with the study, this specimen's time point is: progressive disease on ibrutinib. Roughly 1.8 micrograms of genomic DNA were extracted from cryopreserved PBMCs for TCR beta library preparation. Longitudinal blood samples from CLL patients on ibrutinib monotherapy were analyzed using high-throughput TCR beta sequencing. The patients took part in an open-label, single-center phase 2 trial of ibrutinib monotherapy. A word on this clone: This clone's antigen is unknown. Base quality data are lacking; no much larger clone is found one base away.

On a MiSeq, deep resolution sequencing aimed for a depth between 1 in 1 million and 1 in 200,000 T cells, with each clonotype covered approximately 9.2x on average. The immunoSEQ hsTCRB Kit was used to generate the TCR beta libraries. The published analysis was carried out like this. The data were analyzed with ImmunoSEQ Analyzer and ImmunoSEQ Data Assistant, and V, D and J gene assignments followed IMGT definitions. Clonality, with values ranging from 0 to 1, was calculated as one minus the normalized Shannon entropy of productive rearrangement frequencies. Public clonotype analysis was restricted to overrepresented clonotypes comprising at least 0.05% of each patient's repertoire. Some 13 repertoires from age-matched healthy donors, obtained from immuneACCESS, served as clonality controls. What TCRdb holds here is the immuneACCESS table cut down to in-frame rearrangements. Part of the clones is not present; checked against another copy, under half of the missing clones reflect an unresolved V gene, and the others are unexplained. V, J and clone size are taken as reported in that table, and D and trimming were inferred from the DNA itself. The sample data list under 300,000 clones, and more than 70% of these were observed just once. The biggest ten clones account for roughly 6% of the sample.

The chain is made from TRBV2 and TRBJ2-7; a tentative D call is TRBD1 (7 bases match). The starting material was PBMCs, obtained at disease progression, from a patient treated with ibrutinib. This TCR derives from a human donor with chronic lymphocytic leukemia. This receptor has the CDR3 CASYQGGGEQYF. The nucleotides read TGTGCCAGCTATCAGGGGGGTGGGGAGCAGTACTTC.